The 16 T cell receptor beta chains below all came from one sample that was sequenced in a study of blood T cells in healthy people across ages. Primers used in a second PCR of roughly 7 to 11 cycles were a sample-barcoded 5' primer and a J-beta primer mix. TCRdb re-derived calls from the 5' RACE reads in MiXCR, one entry per CDR3 protein. The repertoire holds around 800,000 distinct CDR3 sequences, around half seen once, with 15% to 20% in the top ten. Sequenced: blood. These receptors all stem from a man of 80 years or more in good health.

This chain joins TRBV21-1 and TRBJ1-5. TRBV21-1 is listed as a pseudogene. The CDR3 has 15 amino acids. CDR3 coding DNA: TGTGCCAGCAGCAACCGTAGACGGGGTAATCAGCCCCAGCATTTT. This translates into CASSNRRRGNQPQHF.

The CDR3 DNA reads TGTGCCATCAGTGATACTAAGCGGGAGCCCTCCTACGAGCAGTACTTC. It specifies CAISDTKREPSYEQYF. This sequence joins TRBV10-3 and TRBJ2-7, with TRBD2 matching over 8 bases. This CDR3 has 16 residues. Losses at the gene ends were 3 bases for V and 0 bases for J; bases not matched to a gene: 7. CDR1 is ENHRY, CDR2 SYGVKD, per germline.

This chain joins TRBV12-3 or TRBV12-4 and TRBJ2-1; D possibly corresponds to TRBD1 (6 bases). The CDR3 runs to 13 residues. V lost 7 bases and J lost 10, with 17 bases in between. CDR3 DNA: TGTGCCAGCATTCTACAGGGTCTAGGCGAGCAGTTCTTC. This gives the protein CASILQGLGEQFF.

The rearrangement uses TRBV4-3 and TRBJ2-7; 7 nucleotides match TRBD1. This CDR3 has 15 amino acids. Germline values: CDR1 LGHNA, CDR2 YSLEER. The V segment lost 2 bases and the J segment 4 bases; nucleotides outside the gene matches: 8. CDR3 amino acids: CASSQTTGRTYEQYF. DNA for the CDR3: TGCGCCAGCAGCCAAACGACAGGGCGGACATACGAGCAGTACTTC.

In this sample, this clonotype turned up once. The chain has TRBV28 and TRBJ1-1; D might be TRBD1 (5 bases). Trimming took 2 bases from V and 5 from J, leaving 15 bases between them. Germline V gene data show CDR1 as MDHEN and CDR2 as SYDVKM. The CDR3 is made up of 15 amino acids. The CDR3 region is CASSLIGTRGTEAFF. CDR3 DNA: TGTGCCAGCAGTTTAATCGGGACCCGCGGGACTGAAGCTTTCTTT.

This clonotype has a single count. V gene TRBV27 combines with J gene TRBJ2-7, with 8 bases aligning to TRBD2. This CDR3 contains 16 residues. The V gene's germline CDR1 is MNHEY and CDR2 SMNVEV (reference sequence). V gave up 8 bases and J gave up 1 base; unmatched junction bases: 13. The CDR3 nucleotides are TGTGCCAGCTTTTCCCTTAGCGGGATTGGGTCCTACGAGCAGTACTTC. Residues: CASFSLSGIGSYEQYF.

This clonotype was found a few times. This sequence joins TRBV12-3 or TRBV12-4 and TRBJ2-1; the match to TRBD1 covers 9 bases. This CDR3 is built from 12 residues. V shed 6 bases and J 10 bases; nucleotides not matched to a gene: 4. The CDR3 sequence is CASRRDRAEQFF. In DNA, the CDR3 is TGTGCCAGCAGACGGGACAGGGCCGAGCAGTTCTTC.

The V call is TRBV25-1, the J call TRBJ1-1; D call uncertain. The CDR3 loop spans 13 amino acids. The V gene's germline CDR1 is MGHDK and CDR2 SYGVNS. With 7 bases removed from V and 4 bases from J, the gap between germline ends came to 13 bases. CDR3 nucleotides: TGTGCCAGCACCCTCTCGCCTGGCACTGAAGCTTTCTTT. Translated: CASTLSPGTEAFF.

The V gene is TRBV20-1, the J gene TRBJ2-7, with 13 bases lining up with TRBD2. The CDR3 runs 14 residues. Germline V gene sequence: CDR1 DFQATT, CDR2 SNEGSKA (reference sequence). J was trimmed by 6 bases and V by 0 bases; bases with no gene match: 2. CDR3 sequence (DNA): TGCAGTGCTAGAGAGAGGACTAGCGGGGGCGAGCAGTACTTC. Protein product: CSARERTSGGEQYF.

The rearrangement links TRBV2 to TRBJ1-5, with D perhaps matching TRBD1 (6 bases). Per germline, CDR1 SNHLY and CDR2 FYNNEI. Trimming pared 6 bases from V and 0 bases from J, leaving 9 bases between. The CDR3 sequence is 14 residues long. Here the CDR3 DNA reads TGTGCCAGCAGGGACAGTTATAGCAATCAGCCCCAGCATTTT. This codes for CASRDSYSNQPQHF.

This clonotype was detected ten times or more. The chain carries TRBV7-3 and TRBJ2-5; D remains unclear. The CDR3 loop spans 13 amino acids. Germline loops: CDR1 SGHTA, CDR2 FQGTGA. Trimming left V 5 bases short and J 5 bases short, with 12 bases between. This CDR3 reads CASSPGFGETQYF. The CDR3 coding sequence is TGTGCCAGCAGCCCAGGCTTCGGGGAGACCCAGTACTTC.

The chain combines TRBV27 with TRBJ2-7, with TRBD1 matching 7 bases. The trim removed 6 bases at V and 2 bases at J, leaving 13 bases unmatched. The CDR3 extends over 16 amino acids. Germline CDR1 is MNHEY and CDR2 is SMNVEV (reference sequence). CDR3 loop: CASSRGPGQSTYEQYF. CDR3 in DNA: TGTGCCAGCAGCCGCGGGCCGGGACAGTCAACCTACGAGCAGTACTTC.

The chain joins TRBV6-1 to TRBJ2-3; D remains unclear. The germline V and J ends were trimmed by 2 bases and 4 bases, with 7 bases remaining between them. The CDR3 extends over 13 amino acids. Germline lookup yields CDR1 MNHNS and CDR2 SASEGT. CDR3 nucleotides: TGTGCCAGCAGTGAAAGGTCCCCAGATACGCAGTATTTT. It yields the protein CASSERSPDTQYF.

V is TRBV29-1 and J is TRBJ2-3; 14 bases are shared with TRBD2. The CDR3 has 15 residues. After removal of 4 bases from V and 4 bases from J, the junction contained 4 bases not matched to a gene. Germline lookup yields CDR1 SQVTM and CDR2 ANQGSEA. CDR3 amino acids: CSVAGTSGSADTQYF. The CDR3 region has the DNA TGCAGCGTTGCTGGGACTAGCGGGAGTGCAGATACGCAGTATTTT.

The chain couples TRBV6-1 to TRBJ2-3; D is unresolved. V lost 2 bases and J 4 bases, leaving 10 bases between the germline ends. Germline CDR1 and CDR2: MNHNS and SASEGT. The length of the CDR3 is 14 residues. CDR3 in amino acids: CASSEQISADTQYF. The CDR3 DNA is TGTGCCAGCAGTGAACAAATAAGCGCAGATACGCAGTATTTT.

With respect to this clonotype: A much more abundant neighbour one base away suggests this may be a read error. CDR3 region: CSAAPGGSYNEQYF. The CDR3 DNA reads TGCAGTGCTGCACCGGGGGGCTCCTACAATGAGCAGTACTTC. The chain couples TRBV20-1 to TRBJ2-5, with D maybe TRBD2 (7 bases). The CDR3 is 14 amino acids. Germline V gene data show CDR1 as DFQATT and CDR2 as SNEGSKA (reference sequence). V was cut by 5 bases and J by 11 bases, with 24 bases left in between.